The TCR beta chain under discussion was sequenced for a study of blood T cell repertoires in COVID-19 (TCRdb year 2020). For context, the study as a whole: Samples covering the acute and convalescent phases of COVID-19 were provided by collaborators in the United States, Italy and Spain. Subjects who had been exposed to COVID-19, were actively infected with it, or had recovered from it provided the deeply sampled blood TCRbeta repertoires that made up the dataset. The prospective study material was composed of cDNA or gDNA derived from T cells, B-cell-depleted T cells, or PBMCs. A freely available public database, intended as a resource for researchers studying the immune response to SARS-CoV-2, is where the repertoires were released. Where available, HLA class I and class II types were taken from metadata supplied by the sample provider and were not determined by assay-based typing. A de-identified subject ID, COVID-19 status, age in years and sex were almost always included in the sample metadata. Samples were obtained from the ongoing ImmuneRACE study (first 160 participants) and from 1,254 subjects provided by 6 global collaborators.

Collaborating institutions collected whole blood in K2EDTA tubes following their own protocols. For TCRbeta analysis, collaborator samples were shipped as frozen whole blood, as isolated PBMCs, or as DNA extracted from either sample type. Paper-wide results and their limitations: How much clinical and demographic metadata was included differed by source and by participant, and the metadata was provided uncurated.

TCRbeta CDR3 regions were amplified from genomic DNA by means of the immunoSEQ Assay, a bias-controlled multiplex PCR. Regarding the original processing steps: The number of nucleated cells in each sample was estimated from the amplification of reference gene primers within the assay. To quantify the absolute abundance of each unique TCRbeta CDR3 rearrangement, sequence reads were collapsed and filtered. For each sample, productive Simpson clonality was calculated as the square root of Simpson's diversity index over productive rearrangements. Entries here come from immuneACCESS through TCRdb and include only in-frame sequences with V and J called. Some clones fail to appear in such tables; in the studies checked, an unresolved V gene covers under half of the shortfall, and the cause of the remainder is unknown. That table supplies the V and J calls and clone size; D and trimming were determined from the DNA. The sample records tens of thousands of clones, more than 60% of which are singletons. Under 30% of the sample goes to the ten largest clones.

This clone qualifies as medium-sized (0.01 to 0.1%). The specificity of this receptor is unknown. No much larger clone is present one base from it, and per-base qualities are unavailable. The sequenced sample was peripheral blood. The TCR comes from a woman at least 80 years old with active or convalescent COVID-19.

The CDR3 region has the sequence CASRDRINYGYTF. In nucleotides, the sequence is TGCGCCAGCAGGGACAGGATTAACTATGGCTACACCTTC. The chain is assembled from TRBV10-2 and TRBJ1-2; 7 middle bases align to TRBD1. After removal of 6 bases from V and 1 base from J, the junction retains 2 bases not matched to a gene. The CDR3, from cysteine to phenylalanine, totals 13 residues. The read is trimmed to its CDR3 DNA, 39 bases read in frame from base 1. Via the germline V gene, CDR1 is WSHSY and CDR2 SAAADI.